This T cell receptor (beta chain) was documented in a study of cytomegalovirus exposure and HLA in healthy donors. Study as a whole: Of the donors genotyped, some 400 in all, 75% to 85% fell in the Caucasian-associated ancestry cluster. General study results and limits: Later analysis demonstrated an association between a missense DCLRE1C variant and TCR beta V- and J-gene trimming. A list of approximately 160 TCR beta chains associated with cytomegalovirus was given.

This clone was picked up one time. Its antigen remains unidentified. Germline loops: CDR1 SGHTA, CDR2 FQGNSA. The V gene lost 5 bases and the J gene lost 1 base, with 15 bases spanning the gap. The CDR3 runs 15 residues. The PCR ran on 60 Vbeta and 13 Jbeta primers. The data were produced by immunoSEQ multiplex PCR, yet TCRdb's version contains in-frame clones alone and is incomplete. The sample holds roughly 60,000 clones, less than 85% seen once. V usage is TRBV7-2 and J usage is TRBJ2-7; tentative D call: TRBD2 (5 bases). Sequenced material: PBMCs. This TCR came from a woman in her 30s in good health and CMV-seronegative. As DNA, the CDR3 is TGTGCCAGCAGCATGGACTCGCACTTGTCCTACGAGCAGTACTTC. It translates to CASSMDSHLSYEQYF.